Listed below are T cell receptor beta chains from one sample, sequenced in a study of blood T cell repertoires in COVID-19. Sequencing used immunoSEQ multiplex PCR; TCRdb keeps in-frame clones, though not all of them. The profile covers about 140,000 clones, with approximately 80% appearing a single time and just under 9% taken by the ten largest. The sequencing sample was made of peripheral blood. The source of these receptors is a woman over 75 in a cohort sampled during active or convalescent COVID-19. Each CDR3 is given with its conserved first and last residue. The size entry is marked missing in some rows and otherwise reads once, few, many or a size class.

size,V,length,CDR3
-,TRBV12-1,15,CASSSRGLGENEQYF
-,TRBV27,13,CASSRGVDEKLFF
once,TRBV9,13,CASSATPNYGYTF
-,TRBV3-1/TRBV3-2,14,CASSARTGDLGHTF
-,TRBV2,15,CASSDRGQRNQPQHF
-,TRBV28,16,CASIGLAGGSYETQYF
-,TRBV5-4,15,CASSVQGGGGYGYTF
-,TRBV6-2/TRBV6-3,12,CASSYSAGELFF
-,TRBV19,14,CASSRDRGWYGYTF
-,TRBV25-1,14,CASSARDSRYEQYF
-,TRBV7-2,14,CASSARQGRGGYTF